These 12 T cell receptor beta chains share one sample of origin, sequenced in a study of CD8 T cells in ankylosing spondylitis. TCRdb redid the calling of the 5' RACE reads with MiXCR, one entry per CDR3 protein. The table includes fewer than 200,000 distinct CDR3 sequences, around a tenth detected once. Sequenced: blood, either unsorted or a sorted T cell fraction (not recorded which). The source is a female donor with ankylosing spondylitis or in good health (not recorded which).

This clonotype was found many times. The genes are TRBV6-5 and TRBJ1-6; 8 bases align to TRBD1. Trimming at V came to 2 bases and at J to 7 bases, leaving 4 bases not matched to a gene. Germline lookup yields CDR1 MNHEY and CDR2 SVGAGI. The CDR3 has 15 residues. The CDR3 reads CASSYGQGGNSPLHF. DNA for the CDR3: TGTGCCAGCAGTTACGGACAGGGTGGAAATTCACCCCTCCACTTT.

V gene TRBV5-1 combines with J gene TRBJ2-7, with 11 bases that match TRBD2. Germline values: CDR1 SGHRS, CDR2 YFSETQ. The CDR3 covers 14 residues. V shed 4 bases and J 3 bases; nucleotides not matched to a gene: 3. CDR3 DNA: TGCGCCAGCAGCCAGGGGACTAGCGGCTACGAGCAGTACTTC. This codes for CASSQGTSGYEQYF.

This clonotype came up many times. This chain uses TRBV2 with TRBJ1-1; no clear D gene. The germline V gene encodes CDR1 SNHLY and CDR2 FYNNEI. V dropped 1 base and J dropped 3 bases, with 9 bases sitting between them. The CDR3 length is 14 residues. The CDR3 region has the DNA TGTGCCAGCAGTGAAGAGAGGGCTGACACTGAAGCTTTCTTT. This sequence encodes CASSEERADTEAFF.

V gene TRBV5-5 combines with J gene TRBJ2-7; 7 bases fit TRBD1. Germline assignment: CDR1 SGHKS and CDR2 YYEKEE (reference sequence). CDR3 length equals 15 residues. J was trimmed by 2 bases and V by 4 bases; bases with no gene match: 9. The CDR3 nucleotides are TGTGCCAGCAGCCCAGGACAGGAAAGGACCTACGAGCAGTACTTC. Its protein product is CASSPGQERTYEQYF.

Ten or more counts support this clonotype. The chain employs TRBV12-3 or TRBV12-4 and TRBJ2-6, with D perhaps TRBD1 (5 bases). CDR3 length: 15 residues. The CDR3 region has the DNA TGTGGAGTAGAAGGGGTCAGCTCTGGGGCCAACGTCCTGACTTTC. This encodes CGVEGVSSGANVLTF.

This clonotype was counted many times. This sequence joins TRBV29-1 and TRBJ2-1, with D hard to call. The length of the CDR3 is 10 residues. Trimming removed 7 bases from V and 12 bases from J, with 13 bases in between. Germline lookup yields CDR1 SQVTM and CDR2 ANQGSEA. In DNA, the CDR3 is TGCAGCGCCGAGGACGAAGGGCAGTTCTTC. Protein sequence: CSAEDEGQFF.

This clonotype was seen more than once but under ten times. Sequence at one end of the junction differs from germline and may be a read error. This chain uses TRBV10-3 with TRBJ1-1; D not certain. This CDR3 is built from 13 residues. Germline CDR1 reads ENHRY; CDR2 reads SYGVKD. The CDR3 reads CAIGDTGYTEAFF. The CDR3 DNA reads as TGTGCCATCGGTGACACGGGCTACACTGAAGCTTTCTTT.

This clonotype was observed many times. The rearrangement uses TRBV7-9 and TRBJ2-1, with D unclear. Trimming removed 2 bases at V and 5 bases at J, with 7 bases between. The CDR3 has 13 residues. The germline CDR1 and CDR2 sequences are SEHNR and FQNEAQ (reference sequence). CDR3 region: CASSLPENNEQFF. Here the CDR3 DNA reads TGTGCCAGCAGCTTACCAGAAAACAATGAGCAGTTCTTC.

CDR3 sequence: CAWSVMGNTQYF. CDR3 DNA sequence: TGTGCCTGGAGTGTAATGGGGAATACGCAGTATTTT. This rearrangement joins TRBV30 to TRBJ2-3, with D uncertain. Germline V CDR1 and CDR2: GTSNPN, SVGIG (reference sequence). The CDR3 contains 12 residues. Trimming removed 0 bases from V and 7 bases from J, with 8 bases in between.

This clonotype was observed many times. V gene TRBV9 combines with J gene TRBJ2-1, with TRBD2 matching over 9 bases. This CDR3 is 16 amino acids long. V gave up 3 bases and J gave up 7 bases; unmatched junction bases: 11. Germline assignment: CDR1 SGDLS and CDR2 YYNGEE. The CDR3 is CASSGRIAGDMNEQFF. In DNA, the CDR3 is TGTGCCAGCAGCGGCCGGATAGCGGGAGATATGAATGAGCAGTTCTTC.

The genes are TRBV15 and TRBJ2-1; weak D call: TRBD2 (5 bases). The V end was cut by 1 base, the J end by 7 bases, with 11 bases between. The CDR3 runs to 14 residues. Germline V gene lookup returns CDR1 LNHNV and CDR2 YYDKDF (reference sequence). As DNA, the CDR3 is TGTGCCACCAGCAGAGCAGGCGGGCCTAATGAGCAGTTCTTC. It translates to CATSRAGGPNEQFF.

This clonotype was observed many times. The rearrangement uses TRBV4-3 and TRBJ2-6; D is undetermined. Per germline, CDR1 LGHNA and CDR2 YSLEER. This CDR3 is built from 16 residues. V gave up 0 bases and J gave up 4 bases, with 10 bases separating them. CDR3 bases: TGCGCCAGCAGCCAAGATCAAGGCACGGGGGCCAACGTCCTGACTTTC. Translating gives CASSQDQGTGANVLTF.